These 10 T cell receptor beta chains share one sample of origin, sequenced in a study of blood T cell repertoires in COVID-19. Repertoires were generated with immunoSEQ multiplex PCR, while TCRdb's copy carries only in-frame clones and drops some. This table has about 110,000 clones, around 83% appearing once. The sequenced sample was peripheral blood. These TCRs come from a human donor in a cohort sampled during active COVID-19.

This clone was detected once. The CDR3 loop reads CASTYTGGRDEKLFF. CDR3 in DNA: TGTGCCAGCACCTATACAGGGGGAAGAGATGAAAAACTGTTTTTT. The genes are TRBV2 and TRBJ1-4; TRBD1 agrees at 8 bases. Germline V lookup: CDR1 SNHLY, CDR2 FYNNEI. The CDR3 is made up of 15 amino acids. Germline trimming cut 7 bases from V and 6 bases from J; bases unmatched to any gene: 10.

The chain uses TRBV5-1 and TRBJ1-1, with unresolved D. Germline CDR1 and CDR2: SGHRS and YFSETQ. With 3 bases removed from V and 6 bases from J, the gap between germline ends came to 18 bases. CDR3 length equals 15 residues. The CDR3 DNA reads as TGCGCCAGCAGCTCGCAGGTTGGCGTTAACGCTGAAGCTTTCTTT. Amino acid sequence: CASSSQVGVNAEAFF.

This CDR3 reads CATRGTSGNTGELFF. The CDR3 DNA reads TGTGCCACCAGGGGGACTAGCGGGAACACCGGGGAGCTGTTTTTT. The J gene is TRBJ2-2, the V gene TRBV24-1; TRBD2 matches at 11 bases. The CDR3 sequence is 15 residues long. Per germline, CDR1 KGHDR and CDR2 SFDVKD. Losses at the gene ends were 7 bases for V and 1 base for J; bases not matched to a gene: 1.

This chain links TRBV7-2 with TRBJ1-1; no clear D. The germline gives CDR1 SGHTA, CDR2 FQGNSA. Trimming left V 0 bases short and J 7 bases short, with 12 bases between. The CDR3 extends over 14 amino acids. DNA for the CDR3: TGTGCCAGCAGCTTAGCCTCAAGGGAGGATGAAGCTTTCTTT. Its protein is CASSLASREDEAFF.

The chain recombines TRBV5-1 with TRBJ2-1; a weak D match, TRBD1 (6 bases). Germline CDR1 is SGHRS and CDR2 is YFSETQ. The CDR3 runs to 17 residues. The V end lost 0 bases, the J end lost 7 bases, and 20 bases lay between the germline ends. The CDR3 sequence: CASSLDPFTGHVNEQFF. CDR3 sequence (DNA): TGCGCCAGCAGCTTGGACCCCTTCACAGGGCATGTAAATGAGCAGTTCTTC.

The chain is built from TRBV5-1 and TRBJ1-5, with 10 bases matching TRBD1. CDR3 length: 14 amino acids. The V gene end was trimmed by 0 bases and the J gene end by 7 bases; junction bases not matched to a gene: 1. CDR1 and CDR2 from the germline V gene are SGHRS and YFSETQ. The CDR3 nucleotides are TGCGCCAGCAGCTTGGGGACAGGGGGGCAGCCCCAGCATTTT. Its translation: CASSLGTGGQPQHF.

V gene TRBV5-6 combines with J gene TRBJ1-1, with 12 nucleotides matching TRBD1. Germline assignment: CDR1 SGHDT and CDR2 YYEEEE. The CDR3 contains 16 residues. J was trimmed by 5 bases and V by 7 bases; bases with no gene match: 12. CDR3 nucleotide sequence: TGTGCCAGCGGACCGCCGGGACAGGGGGCGCATACTGAAGCTTTCTTT. Protein product: CASGPPGQGAHTEAFF. The variable domain in full, with the rest retrieved from reference TRBV5-6 and TRBJ1-1, is DAGVTQSPTHLIKTRGQQVTLRCSPKSGHDTVSWYQQALGQGPQFIFQYYEEEERQRGNFPDRFSGHQFPNYSSELNVNALLLGDSALYLCASGPPGQGAHTEAFFGQGTRLTVV.

The rearrangement uses TRBV5-1 and TRBJ2-3; 11 bases are a match to TRBD2. Germline V gene data show CDR1 as SGHRS and CDR2 as YFSETQ. The junction had 9 bases not matched to a gene; V was cut back by 4 bases and J by 2 bases. The CDR3 spans 17 residues. The CDR3 nucleotides are TGCGCCAGCAGCCCCGCACTAGCGGGAGTTATCACAGATACGCAGTATTTT. Encoded protein: CASSPALAGVITDTQYF.

The chain combines TRBV5-1 with TRBJ1-1; a weak D match, TRBD1 (6 bases). Germline loops: CDR1 SGHRS, CDR2 YFSETQ. This CDR3 spans 14 amino acids. V lost 3 bases and J lost 4, with 13 bases in between. CDR3: CASSSQTGATEAFF. The CDR3, as DNA: TGCGCCAGCAGCTCCCAGACAGGAGCCACTGAAGCTTTCTTT.

The CDR3 DNA reads TGTGCCAGCAGTTACCGGGACAGACCTAACTATGGCTACACCTTC. Translation gives CASSYRDRPNYGYTF. The J gene is TRBJ1-2, the V gene TRBV28; 7 bases are a match to TRBD1. V shed 4 bases, J shed 0 bases, and the junction held 5 bases outside the gene matches. CDR1 and CDR2 (germline): MDHEN, SYDVKM. CDR3 length: 15 residues.